Listed below are T cell receptor beta chains from one sample, sequenced in a study of identifying expanded T cells in peripheral blood. Repertoires were generated with immunoSEQ multiplex PCR, while TCRdb's copy carries only in-frame clones and drops some. This table holds 83,000 or so clones, about nine tenths found once. What was sequenced was blood. The receptors shown here come from a person aged 18 to 70 in good health. Both conserved end residues are part of each CDR3. D genes are given only for firm matches. Clone size is shown for a subset of rows, as once, few, many or a class of expanded clone.

cdr3_aa	cdr3_nt	d_call	clone_size	v_call	j_call
CASSLSGSPDTQYF	TGTGCCAGTAGTCTCAGCGGGAGTCCAGATACGCAGTATTTT	TRBD2	NA	TRBV19	TRBJ2-3
CASSLRGEQYF	TGTGCCAGCAGCTTACGGGGCGAGCAGTACTTC	NA	NA	TRBV11-1	TRBJ2-7
CASSYKSYEQYF	TGTGCCAGCAGTTACAAATCCTACGAGCAGTACTTC	NA	NA	TRBV6-5	TRBJ2-7
CASRRSRSRDVGEQYF	TGCGCCAGCAGACGGTCCCGAAGCCGGGATGTTGGAGAGCAGTACTTC	NA	NA	TRBV5-1	TRBJ2-7
CASSPGWEGPYEQYF	TGTGCCAGCAGCCCAGGGTGGGAGGGCCCCTACGAGCAGTACTTC	TRBD2	NA	TRBV7-2	TRBJ2-7
CASSLVGTSFAGELFF	TGTGCCAGCAGCTTAGTGGGGACTAGCTTTGCCGGGGAGCTGTTTTTT	TRBD2	NA	TRBV7-2	TRBJ2-2
CASSPRTGSYEQYF	TGCGCCAGCAGCCCGAGGACAGGGAGCTACGAGCAGTACTTC	TRBD1	NA	TRBV5-1	TRBJ2-7
CASSLVSRASSYEQYF	TGTGCCAGCAGCTTAGTTAGCAGGGCCTCCTCCTACGAGCAGTACTTC	NA	NA	TRBV7-8	TRBJ2-7
CASSLGTSGRAVDNEQFF	TGCGCCAGCAGCCTCGGGACTAGCGGGAGGGCGGTCGACAATGAGCAGTTCTTC	TRBD2	NA	TRBV4-3	TRBJ2-1
CASSLTPGPEQPQHF	TGTGCCAGCAGCTTGACTCCGGGACCGGAACAGCCCCAGCATTTT	NA	NA	TRBV5-4	TRBJ1-5
CASSPLEGTGMVHEQYF	TGTGCCAGCAGCCCCCTGGAGGGAACAGGGATGGTCCACGAGCAGTACTTC	NA	few	TRBV5-6	TRBJ2-7
CAWSSGGQETQYF	TGTGCCTGGAGTTCCGGGGGGCAAGAGACCCAGTACTTC	TRBD2	NA	TRBV30	TRBJ2-5
CASRVDRDTGELFF	TGTGCCAGCAGAGTGGACAGGGACACCGGGGAGCTGTTTTTT	TRBD1	NA	TRBV7-9	TRBJ2-2
CASSLSGFGYGYTF	TGTGCCAGCAGTTTATCGGGGTTTGGCTATGGCTACACCTTC	NA	once	TRBV28	TRBJ1-2
CASSAQTTSNTEAFF	TGTGCCAGCAGTGCCCAAACGACAAGCAACACTGAAGCTTTCTTT	NA	NA	TRBV6-1	TRBJ1-1
CASSDSNGGKDTQYF	TGTGCCAGCAGTGACTCGAACGGGGGCAAGGATACGCAGTATTTT	NA	NA	TRBV6-4	TRBJ2-3
CASSDKSGDGSGELFF	TGTGCCAGCAGTGACAAGAGCGGGGATGGAAGCGGGGAGCTGTTTTTT	TRBD2	few	TRBV6-1	TRBJ2-2
CASSPSPGDSGNTIYF	TGTGCCAGCTCACCATCCCCAGGGGATTCTGGAAACACCATATATTTT	NA	NA	TRBV18	TRBJ1-3
CASQRDEGGEKLFF	TGCGCCAGCCAGAGGGACGAGGGCGGAGAAAAACTGTTTTTT	NA	NA	TRBV5-1	TRBJ1-4
CASSRGSENIQYF	TGTGCCAGTAGTAGGGGTTCGGAAAACATTCAGTACTTC	NA	NA	TRBV19	TRBJ2-4
CASSPGPFSGNTIYF	TGTGCCAGCAGCCCCGGTCCTTTCTCTGGAAACACCATATATTTT	NA	NA	TRBV7-3	TRBJ1-3
CASSLEGPVGHEQFF	TGTGCCAGCAGCTTAGAAGGTCCTGTGGGGCATGAGCAGTTCTTC	NA	once	TRBV7-9	TRBJ2-1
CAWGTLSGNTIYF	TGTGCCTGGGGGACATTATCTGGAAACACCATATATTTT	NA	NA	TRBV30	TRBJ1-3
CAWRSIINTEAFF	TGTGCCTGGCGCAGCATAATAAACACTGAAGCTTTCTTT	NA	NA	TRBV30	TRBJ1-1
CAISDGGGPYEQYF	TGTGCCATCAGTGATGGCGGGGGACCCTACGAGCAGTACTTC	TRBD2	NA	TRBV10-3	TRBJ2-7
CASRSGGTGAEQYF	TGCGCCAGCCGCTCAGGAGGGACAGGGGCCGAGCAGTACTTC	TRBD1	NA	TRBV5-1	TRBJ2-7
CAWRLQGAGSEAFF	TGTGCCTGGCGATTACAGGGGGCCGGCTCTGAAGCTTTCTTT	TRBD1	NA	TRBV30	TRBJ1-1